The clone carrying this T cell receptor beta chain is termed medium-sized (0.01 to 0.1%). Other DNA sequences in this sample translate to the same CDR3. The protocol was immunoSEQ multiplex PCR, while the TCRdb copy is restricted to in-frame clones and leaves out a portion. The table has about 74,000 clones, approximately 93% seen once. This specimen comes from a study of blood T cell repertoires in COVID-19. Study information: COVID-19 samples, acute and convalescent, were from the United States, Italy and Spain. From T cells, B-cell-depleted T cells, or PBMCs came the material, which was cDNA or gDNA.

Patients in Seattle were enrolled during active infection, then followed longitudinally. The receptor's source is a man aged 45-65 years with COVID-19, enrolled during active disease. The sequenced material came from peripheral blood.

The DNA of the CDR3 is TGTGCCAGCAGTTTCCTCGGGACAGCGAACACCGGGGAGCTGTTTTTT. As protein: CASSFLGTANTGELFF. The chain is built from TRBV28 and TRBJ2-2; 7 nucleotides line up with TRBD1. Per germline, CDR1 MDHEN and CDR2 SYDVKM. V lost 3 bases, J lost 0 bases, and 4 bases stayed unmatched. This CDR3 spans 16 amino acids.